The clone carrying this TCR beta chain appeared a single time. What it recognizes is unknown. Reverse transcription used roughly 0.45 to 1 ug RNA and random hexamers. Amplification of TCR beta CDR3 spanned 54 Vbeta and 13 Jbeta via immunoSEQ multiplex PCR. One entry per CDR3 protein results from TCRdb running MiXCR on the immunoSEQ multiplex PCR reads. The sample has some 200,000 distinct CDR3 sequences; roughly 94% are singletons. These data originate in a study of CD8 T cells in Susac syndrome. This CDR3 region has 16 residues. Germline CDR1 SGDLS, CDR2 YYNGEE. The V end lost 3 bases, the J end lost 0 bases, and 13 bases lay between the germline ends. General study points: The study recognized that its TCR sequencing and HLA analysis covered a relatively small number of individuals.

Blood CD8+ and CD4+ T cells underwent high-throughput TCR beta sequencing. TEMRA cells were enriched by FACS, and CD4+ and CD8+ T cells were negatively isolated. The chain carries TRBV9 and TRBJ2-1, with D perhaps matching TRBD2 (6 bases). The sequence derives from a human donor with Susac syndrome. Sequencing was performed on CD8+ T cells from PBMCs. The CDR3 loop reads CASSAGLSSSYNEQFF. As DNA, the CDR3 is TGTGCCAGCAGCGCGGGACTCTCGAGCTCCTACAATGAGCAGTTCTTC.